The clone carrying this TCR beta chain was recorded only once. Trimming removed 6 bases at V and 7 bases at J, with 19 bases between. CDR3 length: 16 residues. Germline CDR1 reads MDHEN; CDR2 reads SYDVKM. As processed by the authors: Amplified reference gene primers provided the basis for estimating nucleated cell counts. Sequenced by immunoSEQ multiplex PCR; TCRdb stores in-frame clones only, minus some. V and J calls and clone size follow that table, whereas D and trimming were derived from the DNA. The table lists fewer than 90,000 clones, approximately 85% of them singletons, with about 6.7% in the top ten. The data are from a study of blood T cell repertoires in COVID-19. On the study more broadly: The United States, Italy and Spain supplied acute and convalescent COVID-19 samples. PBMCs, B-cell-depleted T cells, or T cells provided the cDNA or gDNA that made up the material.

The receptor was isolated from a man between 65 and 79 years old with acute or convalescent COVID-19. Material: peripheral blood. This rearrangement joins TRBV28 to TRBJ1-6; weak D call: TRBD1 (5 bases). The CDR3 here is CASRRGTPAPNSPLHF. CDR3 bases: TGTGCCAGCAGACGCGGGACCCCGGCTCCGAATTCACCCCTCCACTTT.